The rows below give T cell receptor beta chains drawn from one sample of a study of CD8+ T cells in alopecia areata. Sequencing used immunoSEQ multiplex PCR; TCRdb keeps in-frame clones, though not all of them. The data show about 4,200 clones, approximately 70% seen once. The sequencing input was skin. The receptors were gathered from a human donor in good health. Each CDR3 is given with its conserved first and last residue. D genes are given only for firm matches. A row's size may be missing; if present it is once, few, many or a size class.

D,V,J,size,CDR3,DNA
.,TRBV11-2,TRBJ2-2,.,CASSLAGELFF,TGTGCCAGCAGCCTCGCCGGGGAGCTGTTTTTT
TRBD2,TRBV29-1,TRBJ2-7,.,CSARVSGRGYEQYF,TGCAGCGCCCGCGTTTCCGGGAGGGGCTACGAGCAGTACTTC
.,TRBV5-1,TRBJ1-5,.,CASSFGGGQPQHF,TGCGCCAGCAGCTTCGGTGGGGGCCAGCCCCAGCATTTT
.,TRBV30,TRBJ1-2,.,CAWSPGRVGRHDYGYTF,TGTGCCTGGAGTCCTGGACGGGTCGGACGGCATGACTATGGCTACACCTTC
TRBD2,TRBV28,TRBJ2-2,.,CASSPLTSGFTGELFF,TGTGCCAGCAGCCCCTTGACTAGCGGGTTCACCGGGGAGCTGTTTTTT
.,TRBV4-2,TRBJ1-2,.,CASSQGDNYGYTF,TGTGCCAGCAGCCAAGGGGACAACTATGGCTACACCTTC
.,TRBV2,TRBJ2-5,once,CASSGLGLGQETQYF,TGTGCCAGCAGTGGATTAGGGTTGGGACAAGAGACCCAGTACTTC
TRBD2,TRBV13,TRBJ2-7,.,CASSFFAPGLAGEYEQYF,TGTGCCAGCAGCTTTTTCGCCCCGGGACTAGCGGGCGAATACGAGCAGTACTTC
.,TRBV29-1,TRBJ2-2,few,CSVEVRGAPSSNTGELFF,TGCAGCGTTGAAGTACGAGGGGCCCCCTCCTCGAACACCGGGGAGCTGTTTTTT
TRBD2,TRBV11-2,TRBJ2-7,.,CASSLGRGLAGFLSYEQYF,TGTGCCAGCAGCTTAGGGCGAGGGCTAGCGGGATTCTTATCCTACGAGCAGTACTTC
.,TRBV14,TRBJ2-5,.,CASSARQIQETQYF,TGTGCCAGCAGCGCACGCCAGATCCAAGAGACCCAGTACTTC
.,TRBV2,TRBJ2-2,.,CASREVGDTGELFF,TGTGCCAGCCGTGAGGTCGGGGACACCGGGGAGCTGTTTTTT
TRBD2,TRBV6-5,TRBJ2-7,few,CATKRGPPYEQYF,TGTGCCACGAAGCGGGGTCCCCCCTACGAGCAGTACTTC
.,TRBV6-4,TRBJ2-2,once,CASSDKDPGELFF,TGTGCCAGCAGTGACAAGGATCCCGGGGAGCTGTTTTTT
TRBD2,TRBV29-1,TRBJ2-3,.,CSVAGGGRAPSTDTQYF,TGCAGCGTTGCTGGAGGCGGGAGGGCCCCTAGCACAGATACGCAGTATTTT
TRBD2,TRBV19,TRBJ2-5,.,CASSIRVASGLQETQYF,TGTGCCAGTAGTATACGCGTGGCTAGCGGATTACAAGAGACCCAGTACTTC
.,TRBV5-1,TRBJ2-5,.,CASSLGAGKQETQYF,TGCGCCAGCAGCTTGGGGGCGGGGAAACAAGAGACCCAGTACTTC
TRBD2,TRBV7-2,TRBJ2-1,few,CASSPLGTSGYNEQFF,TGTGCCAGCAGCCCCCTAGGGACTAGCGGTTACAATGAGCAGTTCTTC
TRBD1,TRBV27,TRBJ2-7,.,CASTTSDRGYEQYF,TGTGCCAGCACGACATCGGACAGGGGGTACGAGCAGTACTTC
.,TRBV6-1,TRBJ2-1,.,CASTRFNRNEQFF,TGTGCCAGCACCAGATTTAACAGGAATGAGCAGTTCTTC
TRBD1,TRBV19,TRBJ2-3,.,CASNTGTGYSDTQYF,TGTGCCAGCAACACCGGGACAGGGTATTCAGATACGCAGTATTTT
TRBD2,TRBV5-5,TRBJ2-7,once,CASSSLPLAGTQYF,TGTGCCAGCAGCTCCCTTCCCCTAGCGGGGACGCAGTACTTC
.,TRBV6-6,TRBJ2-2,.,CASSYSEVSGELFF,TGTGCCAGCAGTTACTCTGAGGTCTCCGGGGAGCTGTTTTTT
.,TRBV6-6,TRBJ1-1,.,CASSYTDEAFF,TGTGCCAGCAGTTATACAGATGAAGCTTTCTTT
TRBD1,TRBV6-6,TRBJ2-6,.,CASSGTALLGANVLTF,TGTGCCAGCAGCGGGACAGCCCTCCTTGGGGCCAACGTCCTGACTTTC
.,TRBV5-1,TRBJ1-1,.,CASSLDLGTTEAFF,TGCGCCAGCAGCTTGGATTTGGGGACCACTGAAGCTTTCTTT
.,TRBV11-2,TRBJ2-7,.,CASSLAGNRYEQYF,TGTGCCAGCAGCTTAGCAGGGAATCGCTACGAGCAGTACTTC
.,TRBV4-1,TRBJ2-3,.,CASSQETTGTIVTDTQYF,TGCGCCAGCAGCCAAGAGACCACCGGGACCATTGTCACAGATACGCAGTATTTT
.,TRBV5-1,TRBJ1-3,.,CASSLGGPSSGNTIYF,TGCGCCAGCAGCTTGGGGGGCCCCAGCTCTGGAAACACCATATATTTT
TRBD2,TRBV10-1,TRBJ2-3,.,CASSEMVSGRVHNSTQYF,TGCGCCAGCAGTGAGATGGTTAGCGGGAGAGTCCACAATAGTACGCAGTATTTT
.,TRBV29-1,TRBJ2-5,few,CSVEEIGRRTQYF,TGCAGCGTTGAAGAAATAGGGAGGAGGACCCAGTACTTC
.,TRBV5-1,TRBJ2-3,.,CASSFGSGADTQYF,TGCGCCAGCAGCTTCGGCAGCGGTGCAGATACGCAGTATTTT
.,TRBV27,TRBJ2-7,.,CASSLSEISYEQYF,TGTGCCAGCAGTTTATCGGAAATATCCTACGAGCAGTACTTC
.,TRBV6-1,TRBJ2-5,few,CASSDPHGVQETQYF,TGTGCCAGCAGTGACCCCCACGGGGTCCAAGAGACCCAGTACTTC
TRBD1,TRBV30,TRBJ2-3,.,CAWSDRGKVDTQYF,TGTGCCTGGAGTGACAGGGGGAAGGTTGATACGCAGTATTTT
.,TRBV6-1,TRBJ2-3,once,CASSELAGTTDTQYF,TGTGCCAGCAGTGAATTAGCCGGGACTACAGATACGCAGTATTTT
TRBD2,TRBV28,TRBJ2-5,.,CASSSGERETQYF,TGTGCCTCGTCTAGCGGAGAGCGGGAGACCCAGTACTTC
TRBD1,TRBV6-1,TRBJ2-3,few,CASSHRGQGDTQYF,TGTGCCAGCAGTCACAGGGGGCAGGGAGATACGCAGTATTTT
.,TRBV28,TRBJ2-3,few,CASSPRGRATDTQYF,TGTGCCAGCAGCCCTAGGGGGAGGGCCACAGATACGCAGTATTTT
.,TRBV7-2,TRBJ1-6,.,CASSLARALGSSPLHF,TGTGCCAGCAGCTTAGCACGGGCCTTAGGCAGTTCACCCCTCCACTTT
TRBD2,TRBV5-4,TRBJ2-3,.,CASSFRGLAGAVDTQYF,TGTGCCAGCAGCTTCCGGGGCCTAGCGGGAGCAGTAGATACGCAGTATTTT
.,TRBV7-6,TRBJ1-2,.,CASSFDGYYGYTF,TGTGCCAGCAGCTTTGACGGATACTATGGCTACACCTTC
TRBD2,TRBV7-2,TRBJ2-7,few,CASSSKGLAGIRTYF,TGTGCCAGCAGCTCAAAGGGACTAGCGGGGATAAGGACGTACTTC
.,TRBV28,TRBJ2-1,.,CASSSTYNEQFF,TGTGCCAGCAGTTCGACCTACAATGAGCAGTTCTTC
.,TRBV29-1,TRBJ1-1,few,CSVEGQDRTEAFF,TGCAGCGTTGAGGGGCAGGATCGCACTGAAGCTTTCTTT
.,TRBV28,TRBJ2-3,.,CASSSILRDTQYF,TGTGCCAGCAGTTCCATCCTGAGGGATACGCAGTATTTT
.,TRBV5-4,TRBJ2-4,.,CASSLDRAKNIQYF,TGTGCCAGCAGCTTGGACAGGGCTAAAAACATTCAGTACTTC
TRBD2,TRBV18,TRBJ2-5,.,CASSLAGETQYF,TGTGCCAGCTCACTAGCGGGAGAGACCCAGTACTTC
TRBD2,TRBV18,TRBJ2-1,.,CASSPSVVAGVYNEQFF,TGTGCCAGCTCACCCTCAGTGGTAGCGGGAGTTTACAATGAGCAGTTCTTC
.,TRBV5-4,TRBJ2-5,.,CASSRTVFQETQYF,TGTGCCAGCAGCCGGACAGTTTTCCAAGAGACCCAGTACTTC
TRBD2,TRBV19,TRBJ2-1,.,CASSIDSTSGRANEQFF,TGTGCCAGTAGTATAGACTCTACTAGCGGGAGAGCTAATGAGCAGTTCTTC
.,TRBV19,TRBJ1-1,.,CASSIDGGTEAFF,TGTGCCAGTAGTATAGATGGAGGGACTGAAGCTTTCTTT
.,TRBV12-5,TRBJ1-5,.,CASGLNVRGSYRPQHF,TGTGCTAGTGGTTTGAACGTCAGGGGATCATATCGGCCCCAGCATTTT
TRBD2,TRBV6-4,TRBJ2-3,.,CASSQAGGTDTQYF,TGTGCCAGCAGTCAAGCGGGAGGCACAGATACGCAGTATTTT
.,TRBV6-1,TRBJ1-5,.,CASSETHRSGGQPQHF,TGTGCCAGCAGTGAAACACACAGGTCCGGTGGCCAGCCCCAGCATTTT
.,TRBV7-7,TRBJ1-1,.,CASSAPAGAYTEAFF,TGTGCCAGCAGCGCCCCGGCCGGGGCGTACACTGAAGCTTTCTTT
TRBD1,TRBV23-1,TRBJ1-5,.,CASSQSRGFRDRDNQPQHF,TGCGCCAGCAGTCAATCACGGGGTTTCAGGGACAGGGACAATCAGCCCCAGCATTTT
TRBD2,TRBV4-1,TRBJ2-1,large,CASSQERGGRVNEQFF,TGCGCCAGCAGCCAAGAAAGGGGCGGGAGGGTCAATGAGCAGTTCTTC
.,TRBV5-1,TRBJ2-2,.,CASTGTNTGELFF,TGCGCCAGCACCGGGACAAACACCGGGGAGCTGTTTTTT
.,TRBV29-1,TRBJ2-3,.,CSVGTRRGDTQYF,TGCAGCGTTGGGACAAGACGGGGGGATACGCAGTATTTT